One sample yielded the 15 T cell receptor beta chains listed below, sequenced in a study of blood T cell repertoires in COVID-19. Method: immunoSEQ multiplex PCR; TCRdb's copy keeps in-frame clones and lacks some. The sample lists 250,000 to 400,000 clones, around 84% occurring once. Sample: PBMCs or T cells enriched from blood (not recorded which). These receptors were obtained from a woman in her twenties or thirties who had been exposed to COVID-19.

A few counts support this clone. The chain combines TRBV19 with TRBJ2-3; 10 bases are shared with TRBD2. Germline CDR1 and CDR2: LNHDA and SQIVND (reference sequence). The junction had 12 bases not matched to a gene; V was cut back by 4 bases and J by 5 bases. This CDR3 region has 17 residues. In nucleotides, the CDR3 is TGTGCCAGTAGTACCTGGAGGACTAGCGGAAGGATAGATACGCAGTATTTT. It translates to CASSTWRTSGRIDTQYF.

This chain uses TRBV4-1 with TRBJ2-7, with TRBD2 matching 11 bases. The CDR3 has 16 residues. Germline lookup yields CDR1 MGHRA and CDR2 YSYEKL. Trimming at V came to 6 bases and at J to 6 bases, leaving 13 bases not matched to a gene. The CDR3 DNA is TGCGCCAGCAGGCCAAGAGATAGCGGGGGGGCCTCCGAGCAGTACTTC. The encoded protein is CASRPRDSGGASEQYF.

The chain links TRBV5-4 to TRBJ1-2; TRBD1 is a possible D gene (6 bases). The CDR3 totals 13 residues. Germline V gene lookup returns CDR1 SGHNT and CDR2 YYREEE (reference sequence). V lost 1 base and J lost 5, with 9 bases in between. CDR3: CASSLSGTYGYTF. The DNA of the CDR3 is TGTGCCAGCAGCTTGTCCGGGACATATGGCTACACCTTC.

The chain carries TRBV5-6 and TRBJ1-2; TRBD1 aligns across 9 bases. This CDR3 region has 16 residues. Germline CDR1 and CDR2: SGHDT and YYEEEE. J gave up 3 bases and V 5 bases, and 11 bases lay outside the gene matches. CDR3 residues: CASRTLGTGQDYGYTF. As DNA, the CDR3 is TGTGCCAGCAGAACCCTCGGGACAGGGCAAGACTATGGCTACACCTTC.

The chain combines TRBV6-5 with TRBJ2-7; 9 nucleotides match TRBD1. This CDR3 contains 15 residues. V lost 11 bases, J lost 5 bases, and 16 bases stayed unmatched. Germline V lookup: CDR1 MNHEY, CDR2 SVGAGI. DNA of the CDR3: TGTGCCGGCGAGCCGGGACAGGGTCAGTGGGACGAGCAGTACTTC. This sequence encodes CAGEPGQGQWDEQYF.

CDR3 amino acids: CASSSPTDSYEQYF. The CDR3 DNA follows: TGTGCCAGCAGCTCTCCGACAGACTCCTACGAGCAGTACTTC. V usage is TRBV7-2 and J usage is TRBJ2-7; weak D call: TRBD1 (5 bases). The CDR3 runs to 14 residues. Germline CDR1 SGHTA, CDR2 FQGNSA. V dropped 4 bases and J dropped 0 bases, with 10 bases sitting between them. The full variable domain, in which reference TRBV7-2 and TRBJ2-7 provide the parts outside the CDR3, is GAGVSQSPSNKVTEKGKDVELRCDPISGHTALYWYRQSLGQGLEFLIYFQGNSAPDKSGLPSDRFSAERTGGSVSTLTIQRTQQEDSAVYLCASSSPTDSYEQYFGPGTRLTVT.

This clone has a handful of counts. The CDR3 DNA is TGTGCCAGCAGCTTAGACCCTAGCGGCTACGAGCAGTACTTC. The encoded protein is CASSLDPSGYEQYF. V usage is TRBV7-9 and J usage is TRBJ2-7; 7 bases fit TRBD2. The V gene's germline CDR1 is SEHNR and CDR2 FQNEAQ (reference sequence). J lost 3 bases, V lost 1 base, and 3 bases had no gene match. The CDR3 loop spans 14 amino acids.

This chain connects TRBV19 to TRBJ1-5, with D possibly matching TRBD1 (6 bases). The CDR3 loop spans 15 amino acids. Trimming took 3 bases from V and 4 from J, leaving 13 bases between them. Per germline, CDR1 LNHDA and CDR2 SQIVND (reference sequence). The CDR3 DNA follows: TGTGCCAGTAGTATTTCCAGGGGTGGTAATCAGCCCCAGCATTTT. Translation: CASSISRGGNQPQHF.

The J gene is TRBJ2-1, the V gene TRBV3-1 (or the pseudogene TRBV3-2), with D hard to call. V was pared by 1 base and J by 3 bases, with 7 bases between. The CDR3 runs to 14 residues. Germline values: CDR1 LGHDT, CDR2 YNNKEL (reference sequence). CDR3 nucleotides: TGTGCCAGCAGCCAAGTGGGCATCTACAATGAGCAGTTCTTC. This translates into CASSQVGIYNEQFF.

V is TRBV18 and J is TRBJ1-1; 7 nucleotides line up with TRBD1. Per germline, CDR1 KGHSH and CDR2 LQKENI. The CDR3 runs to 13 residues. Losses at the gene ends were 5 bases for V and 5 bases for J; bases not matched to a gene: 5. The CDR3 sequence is CASSVTGATEAFF. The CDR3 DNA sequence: TGTGCCAGCTCAGTTACAGGGGCTACTGAAGCTTTCTTT. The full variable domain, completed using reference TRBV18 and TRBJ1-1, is NAGVMQNPRHLVRRRGQEARLRCSPMKGHSHVYWYRQLPEEGLKFMVYLQKENIIDESGMPKERFSAEFPKEGPSILRIQQVVRGDSAAYFCASSVTGATEAFFGQGTRLTVV.

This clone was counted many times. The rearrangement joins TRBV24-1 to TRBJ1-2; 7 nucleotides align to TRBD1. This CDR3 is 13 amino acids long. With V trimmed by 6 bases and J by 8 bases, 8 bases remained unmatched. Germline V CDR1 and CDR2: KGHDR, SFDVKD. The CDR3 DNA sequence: TGTGCCACCAGTAGTACGGGACAGAGAGGCTACACCTTC. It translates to CATSSTGQRGYTF.

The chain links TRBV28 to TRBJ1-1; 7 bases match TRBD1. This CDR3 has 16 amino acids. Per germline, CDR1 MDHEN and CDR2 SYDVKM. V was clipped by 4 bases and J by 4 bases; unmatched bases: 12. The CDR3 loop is CASSSDRQGNGTEAFF. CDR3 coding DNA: TGTGCCAGCAGTTCAGATAGACAGGGTAATGGCACTGAAGCTTTCTTT.

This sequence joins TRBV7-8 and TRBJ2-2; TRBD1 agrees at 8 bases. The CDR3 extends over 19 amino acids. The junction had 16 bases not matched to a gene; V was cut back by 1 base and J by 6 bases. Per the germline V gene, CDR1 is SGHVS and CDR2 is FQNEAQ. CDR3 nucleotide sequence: TGTGCCAGCAGCTTAGGAGGCAGGGGGCGATTTAATTTAGCCGGGGAGCTGTTTTTT. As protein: CASSLGGRGRFNLAGELFF.

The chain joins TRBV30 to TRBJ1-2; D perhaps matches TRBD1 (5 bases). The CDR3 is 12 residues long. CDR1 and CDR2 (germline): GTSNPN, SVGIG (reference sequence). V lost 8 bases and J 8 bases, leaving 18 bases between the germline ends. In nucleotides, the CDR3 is TGTGCCGGGCTAGACAGCAAACGGGGCTACACCTTC. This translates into CAGLDSKRGYTF.

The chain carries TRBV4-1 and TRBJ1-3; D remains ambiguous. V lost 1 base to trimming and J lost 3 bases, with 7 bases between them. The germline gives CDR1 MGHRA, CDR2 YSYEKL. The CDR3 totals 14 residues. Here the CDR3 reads CASSQGGIGNTIYF. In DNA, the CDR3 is TGCGCCAGCAGCCAAGGAGGGATTGGAAACACCATATATTTT.